The rows below give T cell receptor beta chains drawn from one sample of a study of PD-1 blockade in classical Hodgkin lymphoma. TCRdb's table, derived via immunoSEQ multiplex PCR, lists solely in-frame clones and lacks some. The sample consists of roughly 32,000 clones, around 94% of them appearing once. Sequencing was performed on peripheral blood mononuclear cells (PBMCs). These receptor sequences come from a human donor with classical Hodgkin lymphoma. Both conserved end residues are part of each CDR3. The order of the fields is D gene, J gene, V gene, clone size, CDR3 protein, CDR3 DNA. D genes are given only for firm matches. Some rows have no size entry. The others give once, few or many, or a class for an expanded clone.

D gene: -; J gene: TRBJ2-6; V gene: TRBV15; clone size: -; CDR3 protein: CATSRQGSGANVLTF; CDR3 DNA: TGTGCCACCAGCAGGCAGGGGTCTGGGGCCAACGTCCTGACTTTC
D gene: TRBD1; J gene: TRBJ2-7; V gene: TRBV19; clone size: -; CDR3 protein: CASSPASGQGSYEQYF; CDR3 DNA: TGTGCCAGTAGTCCGGCCTCGGGACAGGGGTCCTACGAGCAGTACTTC
D gene: -; J gene: TRBJ2-5; V gene: TRBV5-6; clone size: -; CDR3 protein: CASSFGSSQETQYF; CDR3 DNA: TGTGCCAGCAGTTTTGGGTCGTCACAAGAGACCCAGTACTTC
D gene: -; J gene: TRBJ2-1; V gene: TRBV7-6; clone size: -; CDR3 protein: CASSLIGGIYNEQFF; CDR3 DNA: TGTGCCAGCAGCTTAATAGGCGGAATCTACAATGAGCAGTTCTTC
D gene: -; J gene: TRBJ2-3; V gene: TRBV6-6; clone size: -; CDR3 protein: CASSWDSTDTQYF; CDR3 DNA: TGTGCCAGCAGTTGGGACAGCACAGATACGCAGTATTTT
D gene: TRBD2; J gene: TRBJ2-3; V gene: TRBV5-1; clone size: -; CDR3 protein: CASSGRASGDFLTDTQYF; CDR3 DNA: TGCGCCAGCAGCGGACGGGCTAGCGGGGACTTCCTCACAGATACGCAGTATTTT
D gene: -; J gene: TRBJ1-3; V gene: TRBV6-1; clone size: few; CDR3 protein: CASSADVSSGNTIYF; CDR3 DNA: TGTGCCAGCAGTGCGGACGTAAGCTCTGGAAACACCATATATTTT
D gene: -; J gene: TRBJ2-7; V gene: TRBV2; clone size: -; CDR3 protein: CASQLEIESYEQYF; CDR3 DNA: TGTGCCAGCCAGTTAGAGATAGAGTCCTACGAGCAGTACTTC
D gene: -; J gene: TRBJ2-5; V gene: TRBV5-4; clone size: -; CDR3 protein: CASSFGGSDETQYF; CDR3 DNA: TGTGCCAGCAGCTTCGGGGGTTCGGATGAGACCCAGTACTTC
D gene: -; J gene: TRBJ1-5; V gene: TRBV28; clone size: -; CDR3 protein: CAGGRYSNQPQHF; CDR3 DNA: TGTGCCGGGGGTCGATATAGCAATCAGCCCCAGCATTTT
D gene: -; J gene: TRBJ1-1; V gene: TRBV18; clone size: -; CDR3 protein: CASSPGYEEVNTEAFF; CDR3 DNA: TGTGCCAGCTCACCAGGGTACGAAGAGGTAAACACTGAAGCTTTCTTT
D gene: -; J gene: TRBJ1-2; V gene: TRBV28; clone size: -; CDR3 protein: CASSLPGLKVYGYTF; CDR3 DNA: TGTGCCAGCAGTTTACCAGGACTTAAAGTGTATGGCTACACCTTC
D gene: -; J gene: TRBJ1-1; V gene: TRBV28; clone size: -; CDR3 protein: CASTHMDSGSTEAFF; CDR3 DNA: TGTGCCAGCACCCACATGGACAGTGGTTCCACTGAAGCTTTCTTT